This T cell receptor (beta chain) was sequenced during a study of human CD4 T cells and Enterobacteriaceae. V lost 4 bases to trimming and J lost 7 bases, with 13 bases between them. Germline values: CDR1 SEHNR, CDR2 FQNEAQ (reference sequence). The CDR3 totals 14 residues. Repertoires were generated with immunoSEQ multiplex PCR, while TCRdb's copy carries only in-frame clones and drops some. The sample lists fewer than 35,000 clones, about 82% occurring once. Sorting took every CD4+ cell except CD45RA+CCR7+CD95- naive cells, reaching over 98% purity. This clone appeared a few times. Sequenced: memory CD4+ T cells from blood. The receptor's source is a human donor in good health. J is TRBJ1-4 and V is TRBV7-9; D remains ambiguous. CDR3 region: CASSSAREFEKLFF. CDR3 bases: TGTGCCAGCAGCTCGGCCAGAGAGTTTGAAAAACTGTTTTTT.